A single sample is the source of the 6 T cell receptor beta chains below, sequenced in a study of shared clonotypes between healthy human individuals. This table comes from immunoSEQ multiplex PCR, and its TCRdb copy is limited to in-frame clones, with some not included. The sample shows roughly 2,000,000 clones, less than 95% of them seen only once. In the naive CD8 group, cells lacked CD45RO and were positively selected for CCR7, so terminally differentiated effector memory CD45RA+ cells were left out. Material for sequencing was naive CD8+ T cells sorted from blood. Source of these receptors: a man in his late teens or twenties in good health.

The J gene is TRBJ2-7, the V gene TRBV4-1, with 9 bases aligning to TRBD2. In germline, CDR1 is MGHRA, CDR2 YSYEKL. Unmatched junction bases numbered 6, after V lost 2 bases and J lost 4 bases. This CDR3 comprises 15 residues. In DNA form, the CDR3 reads TGCGCCAGCAGCCAATTGACTAGCGGTTTGTACGAGCAGTACTTC. This codes for CASSQLTSGLYEQYF.

V gene TRBV29-1 combines with J gene TRBJ2-7; no reliable D call. Trimming pared 0 bases from V and 5 bases from J, leaving 11 bases between. This CDR3 region has 13 residues. Germline V gene lookup returns CDR1 SQVTM and CDR2 ANQGSEA. The CDR3: CSVEDLQNHEQYF. CDR3 nucleotides: TGCAGCGTTGAAGATCTTCAAAACCACGAGCAGTACTTC.

The V gene is TRBV30, the J gene TRBJ2-3; TRBD2 is a possible D gene (6 bases). The CDR3 sequence is 14 residues long. V shed 8 bases and J shed 2 bases, with 17 bases lying between them. The germline V gene encodes CDR1 GTSNPN and CDR2 SVGIG (reference sequence). CDR3 coding DNA: TGTGCCAGCTCAACGTCGGGGGTCACAGATACGCAGTATTTT. It encodes CASSTSGVTDTQYF.

The V gene is TRBV7-2, the J gene TRBJ2-7, with D uncertain. The CDR3 contains 15 residues. Trimming cost V 1 base and J 1 base, with 11 bases left between them. In germline, CDR1 is SGHTA, CDR2 FQGNSA. CDR3 sequence reads: CASSLGLSESYEQYF. CDR3 nucleotide sequence: TGTGCCAGCAGCTTAGGATTGTCGGAGTCCTACGAGCAGTACTTC.

The rearrangement links TRBV4-3 to TRBJ2-2, with a tentative D call TRBD1 (6 bases). Trimming left V 0 bases short and J 5 bases short, with 10 bases between. Germline loops: CDR1 LGHNA, CDR2 YSLEER. The CDR3 totals 15 residues. The CDR3 DNA follows: TGCGCCAGCAGCCAAGACACAGGGTTTACCGGGGAGCTGTTTTTT. The encoded protein is CASSQDTGFTGELFF.

V gene TRBV30 combines with J gene TRBJ2-2; the D gene is possibly TRBD2 (5 bases). CDR1 is GTSNPN, CDR2 SVGIG, per germline (reference sequence). CDR3 length equals 14 residues. V lost 3 bases and J lost 6, with 14 bases in between. This chain's CDR3 is CAWREGGLAGELFF. CDR3 bases: TGTGCCTGGAGGGAAGGAGGTTTGGCCGGGGAGCTGTTTTTT.